Listed below are T cell receptor beta chains from one sample, sequenced in a study of control samples from healthy donors and cancer patients. This table comes from immunoSEQ multiplex PCR, and its TCRdb copy is limited to in-frame clones, with some not included. The sample lists about 98,000 clones; roughly 83% were seen once. The source material was blood. These TCRs come from a woman in her twenties or thirties in good health. CDR3s include the opening cysteine and the closing phenylalanine or tryptophan. The order of the fields is clone size, D gene, CDR3 length, V gene, CDR3 protein. D genes are given only for firm matches. Where a row states a size, it is once, few, many or the class of an expanded clone; other rows omit it.

abundance: NA; d_gene: TRBD1; len: 15; v_gene: TRBV27; CDR3aa: CASSPGQGVFETQYF
abundance: NA; d_gene: TRBD1; len: 16; v_gene: TRBV5-4; CDR3aa: CASSVIQGAGGNTIYF
abundance: NA; d_gene: NA; len: 13; v_gene: TRBV14; CDR3aa: CASSQDIGYEQYF
abundance: NA; d_gene: NA; len: 17; v_gene: TRBV4-1; CDR3aa: CASSQGTGFSLGGGYTF
abundance: NA; d_gene: TRBD2; len: 15; v_gene: TRBV23-1; CDR3aa: CASSRDGRGLGEQYF
abundance: NA; d_gene: TRBD1; len: 13; v_gene: TRBV5-8; CDR3aa: CASSFGQDGTQYF
abundance: NA; d_gene: NA; len: 15; v_gene: TRBV18; CDR3aa: CASSPGRTFSTEAFF
abundance: NA; d_gene: NA; len: 11; v_gene: TRBV3-1/TRBV3-2; CDR3aa: CASRRPYEQYF
abundance: NA; d_gene: NA; len: 16; v_gene: TRBV6-4; CDR3aa: CASSDNWGAGANVLTF
abundance: NA; d_gene: NA; len: 13; v_gene: TRBV4-3; CDR3aa: CASSREVDYGYTF
abundance: NA; d_gene: NA; len: 13; v_gene: TRBV7-2; CDR3aa: CASSLGRTETQYF
abundance: NA; d_gene: TRBD1; len: 16; v_gene: TRBV6-5; CDR3aa: CASSYSGTEPFDEQFF
abundance: NA; d_gene: NA; len: 12; v_gene: TRBV30; CDR3aa: CAWSLRNYGYTF
abundance: NA; d_gene: NA; len: 16; v_gene: TRBV4-3; CDR3aa: CASSQGGSGGEYGYTF
abundance: NA; d_gene: TRBD1; len: 14; v_gene: TRBV6-5; CDR3aa: CASRPPGQAGEQYF
abundance: few; d_gene: NA; len: 13; v_gene: TRBV6-2/TRBV6-3; CDR3aa: CASSYEDGFEQYF
abundance: NA; d_gene: NA; len: 13; v_gene: TRBV5-1; CDR3aa: CASSLGDRGELFF
abundance: NA; d_gene: TRBD1; len: 15; v_gene: TRBV9; CDR3aa: CASSTRGTGAEKLFF
abundance: NA; d_gene: TRBD2; len: 15; v_gene: TRBV9; CDR3aa: CASSVAGGGTDTQYF
abundance: NA; d_gene: TRBD2; len: 15; v_gene: TRBV20-1; CDR3aa: CSASSGGGLSYEQYF
abundance: NA; d_gene: TRBD1; len: 15; v_gene: TRBV5-1; CDR3aa: CASSSLTGTNTEAFF
abundance: once; d_gene: TRBD2; len: 18; v_gene: TRBV5-6; CDR3aa: CASSLRKRGAGNTGELFF
abundance: NA; d_gene: TRBD1; len: 16; v_gene: TRBV4-3; CDR3aa: CASSQEYRGLGTEAFF
abundance: once; d_gene: TRBD1; len: 19; v_gene: TRBV5-6; CDR3aa: CASSFWDSLPSSYNSPLHF
abundance: NA; d_gene: TRBD1; len: 15; v_gene: TRBV27; CDR3aa: CASSPQTGVGYEQYF
abundance: NA; d_gene: NA; len: 14; v_gene: TRBV27; CDR3aa: CASSYRDGSTEAFF
abundance: NA; d_gene: NA; len: 19; v_gene: TRBV5-6; CDR3aa: CASSLEGRGASSYNSPLHF
abundance: NA; d_gene: TRBD1; len: 16; v_gene: TRBV10-3; CDR3aa: CAISEGYRGSGNTIYF
abundance: NA; d_gene: NA; len: 14; v_gene: TRBV19; CDR3aa: CASSYQGSHQPQHF
abundance: NA; d_gene: NA; len: 12; v_gene: TRBV29-1; CDR3aa: CSVVPYTGELFF
abundance: NA; d_gene: NA; len: 15; v_gene: TRBV5-4; CDR3aa: CASSGWARGGETQYF
abundance: NA; d_gene: NA; len: 13; v_gene: TRBV2; CDR3aa: CASSRTQYNEQFF
abundance: NA; d_gene: NA; len: 13; v_gene: TRBV18; CDR3aa: CASSPGLQETQYF
abundance: once; d_gene: TRBD2; len: 16; v_gene: TRBV5-6; CDR3aa: CASSSLRTSGGHEQYF
abundance: NA; d_gene: NA; len: 14; v_gene: TRBV5-1; CDR3aa: CASSPDTRDYGYTF
abundance: NA; d_gene: TRBD2; len: 15; v_gene: TRBV6-6; CDR3aa: CASSYWRGVTYEQYF
abundance: NA; d_gene: NA; len: 13; v_gene: TRBV19; CDR3aa: CASSEGPPAEQYF
abundance: NA; d_gene: NA; len: 16; v_gene: TRBV16; CDR3aa: CASRRGRGGAYNEQFF
abundance: NA; d_gene: TRBD1; len: 14; v_gene: TRBV27; CDR3aa: CASRQTGDDRGYTF
abundance: NA; d_gene: NA; len: 15; v_gene: TRBV5-8; CDR3aa: CASILSGAGANVLTF
abundance: NA; d_gene: NA; len: 17; v_gene: TRBV25-1; CDR3aa: CASSESRGAGLADTQYF
abundance: once; d_gene: TRBD1; len: 15; v_gene: TRBV2; CDR3aa: CASSMGGTGAEKLFF
abundance: NA; d_gene: NA; len: 14; v_gene: TRBV10-2; CDR3aa: CASRGGGMNTEAFF
abundance: NA; d_gene: NA; len: 17; v_gene: TRBV21-1; CDR3aa: CASSRLAGGKYQETQYF
abundance: NA; d_gene: NA; len: 13; v_gene: TRBV29-1; CDR3aa: CSVVRDILNGYTF
abundance: NA; d_gene: NA; len: 14; v_gene: TRBV7-6; CDR3aa: CASSLDQLTGELFF
abundance: NA; d_gene: NA; len: 13; v_gene: TRBV12-3/TRBV12-4; CDR3aa: CASSGDISYEQYF
abundance: few; d_gene: NA; len: 12; v_gene: TRBV27; CDR3aa: CASSFLGREAFF
abundance: NA; d_gene: NA; len: 18; v_gene: TRBV30; CDR3aa: CAWTETAVAPQRNTEAFF
abundance: NA; d_gene: NA; len: 13; v_gene: TRBV5-1; CDR3aa: CASSPTLNTEAFF